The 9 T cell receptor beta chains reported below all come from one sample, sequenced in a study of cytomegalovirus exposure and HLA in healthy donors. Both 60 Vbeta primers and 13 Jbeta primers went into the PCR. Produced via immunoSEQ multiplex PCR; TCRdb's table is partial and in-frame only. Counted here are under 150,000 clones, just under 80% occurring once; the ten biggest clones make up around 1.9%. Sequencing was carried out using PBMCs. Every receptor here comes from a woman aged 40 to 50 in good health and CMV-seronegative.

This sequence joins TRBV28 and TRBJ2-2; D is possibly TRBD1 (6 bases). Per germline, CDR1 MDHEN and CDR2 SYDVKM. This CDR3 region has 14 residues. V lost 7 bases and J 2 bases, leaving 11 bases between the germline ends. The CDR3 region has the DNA TGTGCCAGCATCGGACAGACAAACACCGGGGAGCTGTTTTTT. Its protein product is CASIGQTNTGELFF.

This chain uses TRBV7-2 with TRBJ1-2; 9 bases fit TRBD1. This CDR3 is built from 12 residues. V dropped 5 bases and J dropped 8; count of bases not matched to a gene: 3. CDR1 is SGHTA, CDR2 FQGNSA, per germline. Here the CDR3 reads CASSAGQGGYTF. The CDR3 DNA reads TGTGCCAGCAGCGCGGGACAGGGAGGCTACACCTTC.

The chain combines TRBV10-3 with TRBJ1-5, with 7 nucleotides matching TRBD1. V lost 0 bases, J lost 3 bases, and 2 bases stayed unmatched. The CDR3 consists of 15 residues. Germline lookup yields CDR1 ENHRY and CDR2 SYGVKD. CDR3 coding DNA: TGTGCCATCAGTGAGTCCGACAGGGCCAATCAGCCCCAGCATTTT. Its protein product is CAISESDRANQPQHF.

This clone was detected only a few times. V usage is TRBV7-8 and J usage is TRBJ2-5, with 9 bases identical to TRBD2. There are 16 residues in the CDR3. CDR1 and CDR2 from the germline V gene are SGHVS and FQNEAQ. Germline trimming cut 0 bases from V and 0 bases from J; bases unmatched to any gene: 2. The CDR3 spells CASSLAGLADQETQYF. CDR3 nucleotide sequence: TGTGCCAGCAGCTTAGCGGGACTAGCAGACCAAGAGACCCAGTACTTC.

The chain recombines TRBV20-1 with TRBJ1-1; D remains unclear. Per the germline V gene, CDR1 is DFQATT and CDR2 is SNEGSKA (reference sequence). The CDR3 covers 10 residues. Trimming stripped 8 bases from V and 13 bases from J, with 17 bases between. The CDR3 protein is CSSLGPAGFF. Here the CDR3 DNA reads TGCAGTTCCCTGGGCCCGGCCGGTTTCTTT.

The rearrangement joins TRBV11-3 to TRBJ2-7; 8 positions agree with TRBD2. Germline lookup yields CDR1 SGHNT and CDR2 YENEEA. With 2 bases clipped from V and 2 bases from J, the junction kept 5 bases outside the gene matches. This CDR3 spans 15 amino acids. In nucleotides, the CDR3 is TGTGCCAGCAGCTTAAAACCGGGACTAGCCTACGAGCAGTACTTC. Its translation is CASSLKPGLAYEQYF.

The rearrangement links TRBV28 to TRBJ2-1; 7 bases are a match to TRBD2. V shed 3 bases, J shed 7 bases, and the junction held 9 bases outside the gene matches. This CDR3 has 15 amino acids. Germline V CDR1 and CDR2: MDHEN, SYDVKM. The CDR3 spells CASSFPGGSRNEQFF. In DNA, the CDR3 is TGTGCCAGCAGTTTTCCCGGCGGGAGTAGGAATGAGCAGTTCTTC.

CDR3 sequence reads: CASSPNTGWDTEAFF. The CDR3 nucleotides are TGTGCCAGCAGCCCTAATACAGGGTGGGATACTGAAGCTTTCTTT. The V gene is TRBV7-8, the J gene TRBJ1-1, with D possibly TRBD1 on 6 matching bases. Germline values: CDR1 SGHVS, CDR2 FQNEAQ. The CDR3 is 15 amino acids. V was clipped by 5 bases and J by 5 bases, with 18 bases between them.

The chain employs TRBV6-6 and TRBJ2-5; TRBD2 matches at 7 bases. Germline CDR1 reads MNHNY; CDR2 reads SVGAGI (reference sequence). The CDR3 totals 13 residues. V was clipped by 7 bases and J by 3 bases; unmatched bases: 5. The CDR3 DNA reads TGTGCCAGCACCTGGGGGGGGAAAGAGACCCAGTACTTC. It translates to CASTWGGKETQYF.